What follows is one T cell receptor beta chain and its context. Its antigen is unidentified. These data come from a study of cytomegalovirus exposure and HLA in healthy donors. Study at large: Within an early data release were 85 million or so unique TCRs drawn from HLA-typed donors.

Losses at the gene ends were 2 bases for V and 0 bases for J; bases not matched to a gene: 2. This CDR3 comprises 15 residues. Germline V gene lookup returns CDR1 MDHEN and CDR2 SYDVKM. PCR employed 60 Vbeta and 13 Jbeta primers. Repertoires were generated with immunoSEQ multiplex PCR, while TCRdb's copy carries only in-frame clones and drops some. The sample has about 200,000 clones, around 75% seen once. Study results and limitations: One variant, a missense change in DCLRE1C, was linked in a later analysis to TCR beta V- and J-gene trimming. An analysis that was carried out later associated 17,000 or so TCR beta sequences with HLA alleles at 0.05 false discovery rate.

Sequenced input: PBMCs. The chain is built from TRBV28 and TRBJ2-3, with 7 bases fitting TRBD2. This clonotype was sampled from a male donor in good health and CMV-seropositive. CDR3 bases: TGTGCCAGCAGTTTAACTAGCGATAGCACAGATACGCAGTATTTT. Residues: CASSLTSDSTDTQYF.